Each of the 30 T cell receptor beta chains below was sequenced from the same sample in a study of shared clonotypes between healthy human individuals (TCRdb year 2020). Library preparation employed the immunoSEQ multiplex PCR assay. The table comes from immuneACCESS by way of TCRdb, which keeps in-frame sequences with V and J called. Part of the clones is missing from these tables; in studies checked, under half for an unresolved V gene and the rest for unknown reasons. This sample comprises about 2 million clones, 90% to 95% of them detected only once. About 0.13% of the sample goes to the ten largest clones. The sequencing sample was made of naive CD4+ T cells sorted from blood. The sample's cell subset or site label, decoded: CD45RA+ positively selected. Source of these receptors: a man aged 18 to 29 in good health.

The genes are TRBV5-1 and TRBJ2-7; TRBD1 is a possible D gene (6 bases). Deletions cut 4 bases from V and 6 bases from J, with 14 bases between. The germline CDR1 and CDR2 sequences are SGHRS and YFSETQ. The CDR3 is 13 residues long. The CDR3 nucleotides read TGCGCCAGCAGCAAAGCCAGGGGATCCGAGCAGTACTTC. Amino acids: CASSKARGSEQYF.

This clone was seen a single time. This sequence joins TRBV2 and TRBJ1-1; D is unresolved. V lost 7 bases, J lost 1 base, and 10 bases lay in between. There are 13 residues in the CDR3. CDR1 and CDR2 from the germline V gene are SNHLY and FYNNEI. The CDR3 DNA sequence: TGTGCCAGCACTCTAACTGGGAACACTGAAGCTTTCTTT. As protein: CASTLTGNTEAFF. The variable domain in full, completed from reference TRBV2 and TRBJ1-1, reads EPEVTQTPSHQVTQMGQEVILRCVPISNHLYFYWYRQILGQKVEFLVSFYNNEISEKSEIFDDQFSVERPDGSNFTLKIRSTKLEDSAMYFCASTLTGNTEAFFGQGTRLTVV.

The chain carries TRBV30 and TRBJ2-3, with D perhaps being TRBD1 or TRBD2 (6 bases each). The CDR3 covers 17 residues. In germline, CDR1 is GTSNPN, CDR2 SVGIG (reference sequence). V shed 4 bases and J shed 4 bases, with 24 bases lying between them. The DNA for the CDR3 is TGTGCCTGGAACACAGGGACTTTCCTAGGGGGATCAGATACGCAGTATTTT. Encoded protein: CAWNTGTFLGGSDTQYF.

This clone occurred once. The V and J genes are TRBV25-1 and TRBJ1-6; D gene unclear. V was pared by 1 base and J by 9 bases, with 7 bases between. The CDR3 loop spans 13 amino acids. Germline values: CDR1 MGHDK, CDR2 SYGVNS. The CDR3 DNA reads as TGTGCCAGCAGTGAATTTGCTGGTTCACCCCTCCACTTT. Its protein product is CASSEFAGSPLHF. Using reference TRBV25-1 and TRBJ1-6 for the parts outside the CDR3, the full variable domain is EADIYQTPRYLVIGTGKKITLECSQTMGHDKMYWYQQDPGMELHLIHYSYGVNSTEKGDLSSESTVSRIRTEHFPLTLESARPSHTSQYLCASSEFAGSPLHFGNGTRLTVT.

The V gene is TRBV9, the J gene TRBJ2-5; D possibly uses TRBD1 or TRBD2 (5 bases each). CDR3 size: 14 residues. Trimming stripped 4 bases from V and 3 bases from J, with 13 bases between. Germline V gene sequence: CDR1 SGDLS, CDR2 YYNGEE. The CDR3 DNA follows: TGTGCCAGCAGCTTAGGGGCGGGCAAAGAGACCCAGTACTTC. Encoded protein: CASSLGAGKETQYF. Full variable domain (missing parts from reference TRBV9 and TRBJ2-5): DSGVTQTPKHLITATGQRVTLRCSPRSGDLSVYWYQQSLDQGLQFLIQYYNGEERAKGNILERFSAQQFPDLHSELNLSSLELGDSALYFCASSLGAGKETQYFGPGTRLLVL.

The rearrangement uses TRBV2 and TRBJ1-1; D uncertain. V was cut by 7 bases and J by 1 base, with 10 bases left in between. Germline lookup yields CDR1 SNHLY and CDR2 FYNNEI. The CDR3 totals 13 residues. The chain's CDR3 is CASTPSSNTEAFF. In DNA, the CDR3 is TGTGCCAGCACCCCGAGCTCGAACACTGAAGCTTTCTTT.

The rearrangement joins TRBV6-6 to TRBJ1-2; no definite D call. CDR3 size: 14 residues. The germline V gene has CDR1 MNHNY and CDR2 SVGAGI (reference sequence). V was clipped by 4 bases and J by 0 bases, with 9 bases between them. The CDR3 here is CASSSPVANYGYTF. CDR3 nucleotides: TGTGCCAGCAGTTCCCCCGTCGCTAACTATGGCTACACCTTC.

The DNA for the CDR3 is TGTGCCAGCAGTCAAACAACCTTTCGGGGCTACACCTTC. It yields the protein CASSQTTFRGYTF. This sequence joins TRBV28 and TRBJ1-2, with no clear D. V was cut by 5 bases and J by 8 bases, with 15 bases left in between. Per the germline V gene, CDR1 is MDHEN and CDR2 is SYDVKM. There are 13 residues in the CDR3.

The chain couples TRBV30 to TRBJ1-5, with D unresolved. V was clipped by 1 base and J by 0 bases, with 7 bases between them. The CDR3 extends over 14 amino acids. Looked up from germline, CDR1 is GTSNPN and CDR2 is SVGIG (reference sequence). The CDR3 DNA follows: TGTGCCTGGAGTGATTCAGTTAGCAATCAGCCCCAGCATTTT. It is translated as CAWSDSVSNQPQHF. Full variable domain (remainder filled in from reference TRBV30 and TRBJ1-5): SQTIHQWPATLVQPVGSPLSLECTVEGTSNPNLYWYRQAAGRGLQLLFYSVGIGQISSEVPQNLSASRPQDRQFILSSKKLLLSDSGFYLCAWSDSVSNQPQHFGDGTRLSIL.

In DNA form, the CDR3 reads TGTGCCTGCCCGGGACGTAGCACAGATACGCAGTATTTT. Encoded protein: CACPGRSTDTQYF. The chain uses TRBV6-4 and TRBJ2-3, with D perhaps given as TRBD1 or TRBD2 (5 bases each). V was cut by 11 bases and J by 0 bases, with 12 bases left in between. This CDR3 is built from 13 residues. CDR1 MRHNA and CDR2 SNTAGT come from the germline V gene.

CDR3 bases: TGCAGCGCTACGCTACGGACAGGGAGGGGGGCTAATGAAAAACTGTTTTTT. Translation: CSATLRTGRGANEKLFF. J is TRBJ1-4 and V is TRBV29-1; 8 nucleotides align to TRBD1. CDR3 length equals 17 residues. CDR1 is SQVTM, CDR2 ANQGSEA, per germline. Unmatched junction bases numbered 16, after V lost 7 bases and J lost 3 bases.

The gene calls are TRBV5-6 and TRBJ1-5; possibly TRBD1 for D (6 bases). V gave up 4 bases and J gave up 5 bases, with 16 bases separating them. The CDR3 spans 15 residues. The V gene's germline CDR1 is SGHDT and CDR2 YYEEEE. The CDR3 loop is CASSRFQGYDQPQHF. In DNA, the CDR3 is TGTGCCAGCAGCCGGTTTCAGGGGTACGATCAGCCCCAGCATTTT.

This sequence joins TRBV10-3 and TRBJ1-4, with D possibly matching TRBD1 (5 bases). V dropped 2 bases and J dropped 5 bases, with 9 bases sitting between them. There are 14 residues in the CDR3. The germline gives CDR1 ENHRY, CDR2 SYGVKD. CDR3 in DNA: TGTGCCATCAGTGAGGGGGGGGAGAATGAAAAACTGTTTTTT. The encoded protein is CAISEGGENEKLFF.

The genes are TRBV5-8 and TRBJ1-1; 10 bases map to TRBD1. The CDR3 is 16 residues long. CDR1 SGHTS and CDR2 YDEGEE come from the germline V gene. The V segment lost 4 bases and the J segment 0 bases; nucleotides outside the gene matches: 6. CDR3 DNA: TGTGCCAGCAGCGCTGGACAGGGGGAACTGAACACTGAAGCTTTCTTT. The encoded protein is CASSAGQGELNTEAFF.

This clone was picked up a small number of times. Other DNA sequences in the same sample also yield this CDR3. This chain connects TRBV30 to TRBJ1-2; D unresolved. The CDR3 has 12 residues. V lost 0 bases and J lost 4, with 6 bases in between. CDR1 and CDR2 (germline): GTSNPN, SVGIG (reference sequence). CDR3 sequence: CAWSVLGYGYTF. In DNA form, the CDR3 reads TGTGCCTGGAGTGTACTCGGCTATGGCTACACCTTC.

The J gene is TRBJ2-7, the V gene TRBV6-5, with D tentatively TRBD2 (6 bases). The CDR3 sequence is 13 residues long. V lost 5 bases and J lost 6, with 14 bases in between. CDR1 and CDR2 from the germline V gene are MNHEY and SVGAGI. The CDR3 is CASSDRGIGEQYF. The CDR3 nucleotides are TGTGCCAGCAGTGACCGGGGGATAGGCGAGCAGTACTTC.

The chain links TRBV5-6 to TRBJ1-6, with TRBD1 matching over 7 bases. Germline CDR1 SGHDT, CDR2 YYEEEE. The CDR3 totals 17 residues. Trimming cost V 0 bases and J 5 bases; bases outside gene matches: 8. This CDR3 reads CASSLALTGLDNSPLHF. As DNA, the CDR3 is TGTGCCAGCAGCTTGGCTTTGACAGGGCTCGATAATTCACCCCTCCACTTT.

CDR3 bases: TGTGCCAGCAGCCTGACAGGGGGCTTCAATAATTCACCCCTCCACTTT. This codes for CASSLTGGFNNSPLHF. The chain employs TRBV11-2 and TRBJ1-6; 10 bases align to TRBD1. Germline V gives CDR1 SGHAT, CDR2 FQNNGV. Germline trimming cut 5 bases from V and 5 bases from J; bases unmatched to any gene: 6. This CDR3 comprises 16 residues.

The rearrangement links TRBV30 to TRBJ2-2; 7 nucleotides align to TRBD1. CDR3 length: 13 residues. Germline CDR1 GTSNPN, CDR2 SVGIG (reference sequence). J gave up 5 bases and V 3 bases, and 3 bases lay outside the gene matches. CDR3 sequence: CAWRVQGTGELFF. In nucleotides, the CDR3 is TGTGCCTGGAGGGTACAGGGGACCGGGGAGCTGTTTTTT.

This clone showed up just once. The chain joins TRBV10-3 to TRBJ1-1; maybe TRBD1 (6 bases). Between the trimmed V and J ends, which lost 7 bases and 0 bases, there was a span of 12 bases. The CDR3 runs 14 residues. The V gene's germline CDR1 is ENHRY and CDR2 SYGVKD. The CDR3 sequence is CAITPGHLNTEAFF. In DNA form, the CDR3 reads TGTGCCATCACCCCGGGACATCTGAACACTGAAGCTTTCTTT.

The CDR3 DNA sequence: TGTGCCAGCAGTGGGAGCGGGGGAAGCACAGATACGCAGTATTTT. Encoded protein: CASSGSGGSTDTQYF. The chain joins TRBV6-6 to TRBJ2-3; 8 nucleotides line up with TRBD2. Germline V gene sequence: CDR1 MNHNY, CDR2 SVGAGI (reference sequence). The CDR3 is made up of 15 amino acids. V was clipped by 5 bases and J by 0 bases; unmatched bases: 4.

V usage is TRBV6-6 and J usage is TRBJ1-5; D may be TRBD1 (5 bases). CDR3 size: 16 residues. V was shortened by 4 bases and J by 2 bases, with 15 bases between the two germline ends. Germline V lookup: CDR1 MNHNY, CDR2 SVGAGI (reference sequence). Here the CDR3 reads CASSSAGTVGNQPQHF. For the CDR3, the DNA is TGTGCCAGCAGTTCGGCCGGGACGGTGGGCAATCAGCCCCAGCATTTT.

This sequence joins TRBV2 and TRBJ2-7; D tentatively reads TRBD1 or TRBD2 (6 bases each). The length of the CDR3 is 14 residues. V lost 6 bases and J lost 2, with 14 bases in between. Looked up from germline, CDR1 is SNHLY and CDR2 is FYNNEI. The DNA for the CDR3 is TGTGCCAGCAGGGCTACGGGGGCCCCCTACGAGCAGTACTTC. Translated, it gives CASRATGAPYEQYF.

For the CDR3, the DNA is TGTGCCATCAGCGCAATAGGGGGCTCGGAAAACATTCAGTACTTC. It encodes CAISAIGGSENIQYF. This chain joins TRBV10-3 and TRBJ2-4; 7 bases are a match to TRBD1. V dropped 6 bases and J dropped 5; count of bases not matched to a gene: 10. The CDR3 runs 15 residues. CDR1 and CDR2 from the germline V gene are ENHRY and SYGVKD.

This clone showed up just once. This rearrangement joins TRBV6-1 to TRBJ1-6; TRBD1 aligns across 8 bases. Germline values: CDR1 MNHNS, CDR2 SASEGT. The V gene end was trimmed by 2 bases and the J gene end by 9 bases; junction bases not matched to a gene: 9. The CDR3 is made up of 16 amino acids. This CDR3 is CASSEHPSQGASPLHF. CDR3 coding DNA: TGTGCCAGCAGTGAACACCCCAGTCAGGGGGCTTCACCCCTCCACTTT.

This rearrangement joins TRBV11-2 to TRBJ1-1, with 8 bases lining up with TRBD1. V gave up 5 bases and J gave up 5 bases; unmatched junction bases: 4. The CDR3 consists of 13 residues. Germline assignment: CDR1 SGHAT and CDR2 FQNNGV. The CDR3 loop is CASSAQGGTEAFF. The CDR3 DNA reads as TGTGCCAGCAGCGCACAGGGGGGGACTGAAGCTTTCTTT.

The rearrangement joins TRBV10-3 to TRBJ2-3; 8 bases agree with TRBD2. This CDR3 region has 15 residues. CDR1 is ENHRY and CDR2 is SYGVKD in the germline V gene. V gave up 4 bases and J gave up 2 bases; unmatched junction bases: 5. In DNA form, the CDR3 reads TGTGCCATCAGTGCAAGACTAGCGCTCACAGATACGCAGTATTTT. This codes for CAISARLALTDTQYF.

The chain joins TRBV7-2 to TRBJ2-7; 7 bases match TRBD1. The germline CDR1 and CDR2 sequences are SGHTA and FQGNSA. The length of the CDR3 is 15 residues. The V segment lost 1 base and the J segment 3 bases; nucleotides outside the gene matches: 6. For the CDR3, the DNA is TGTGCCAGCAGCTTAGATAGGGGACAGTACTACGAGCAGTACTTC. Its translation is CASSLDRGQYYEQYF.

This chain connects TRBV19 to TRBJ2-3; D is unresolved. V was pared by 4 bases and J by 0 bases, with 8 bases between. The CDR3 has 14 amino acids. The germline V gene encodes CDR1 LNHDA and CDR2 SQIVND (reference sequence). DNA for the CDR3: TGTGCCAGTAGTAGAAGGGCAAGCACAGATACGCAGTATTTT. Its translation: CASSRRASTDTQYF. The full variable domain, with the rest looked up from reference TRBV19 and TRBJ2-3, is DGGITQSPKYLFRKEGQNVTLSCEQNLNHDAMYWYRQDPGQGLRLIYYSQIVNDFQKGDIAEGYSVSREKKESFPLTVTSAQKNPTAFYLCASSRRASTDTQYFGPGTRLTVL.

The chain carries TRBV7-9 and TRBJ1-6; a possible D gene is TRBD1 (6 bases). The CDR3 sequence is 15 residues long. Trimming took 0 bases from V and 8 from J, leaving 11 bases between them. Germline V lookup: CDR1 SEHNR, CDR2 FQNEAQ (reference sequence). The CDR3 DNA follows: TGTGCCAGCAGCTTAGCGGACAGTTTCTATTCACCCCTCCACTTT. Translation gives CASSLADSFYSPLHF.